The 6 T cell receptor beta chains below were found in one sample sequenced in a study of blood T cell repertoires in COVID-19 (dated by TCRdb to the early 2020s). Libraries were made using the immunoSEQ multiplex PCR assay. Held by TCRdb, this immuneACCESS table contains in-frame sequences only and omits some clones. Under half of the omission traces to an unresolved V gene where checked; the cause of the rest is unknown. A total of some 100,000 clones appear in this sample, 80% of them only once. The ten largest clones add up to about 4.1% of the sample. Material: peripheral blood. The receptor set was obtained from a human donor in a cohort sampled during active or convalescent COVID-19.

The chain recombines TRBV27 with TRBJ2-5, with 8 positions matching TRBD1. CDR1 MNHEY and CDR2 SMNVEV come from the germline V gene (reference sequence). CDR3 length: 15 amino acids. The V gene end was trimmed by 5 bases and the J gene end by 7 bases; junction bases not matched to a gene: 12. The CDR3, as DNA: TGTGCCAGCAGTCTTACAGGGGGGAGATTTGCGACCCAGTACTTC. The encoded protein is CASSLTGGRFATQYF.

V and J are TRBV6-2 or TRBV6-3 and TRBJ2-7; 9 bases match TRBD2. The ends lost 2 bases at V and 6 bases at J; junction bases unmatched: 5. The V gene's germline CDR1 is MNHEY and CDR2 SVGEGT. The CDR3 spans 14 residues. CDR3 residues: CASSYRAGGGEQYF. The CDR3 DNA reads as TGTGCCAGCAGTTACAGAGCGGGAGGCGGCGAGCAGTACTTC.

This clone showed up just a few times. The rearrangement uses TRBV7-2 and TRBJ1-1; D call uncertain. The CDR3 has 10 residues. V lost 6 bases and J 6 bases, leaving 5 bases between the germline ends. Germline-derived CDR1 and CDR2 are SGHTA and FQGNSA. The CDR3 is CASRFSEAFF. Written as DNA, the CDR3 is TGTGCCAGCAGGTTCTCTGAAGCTTTCTTT.

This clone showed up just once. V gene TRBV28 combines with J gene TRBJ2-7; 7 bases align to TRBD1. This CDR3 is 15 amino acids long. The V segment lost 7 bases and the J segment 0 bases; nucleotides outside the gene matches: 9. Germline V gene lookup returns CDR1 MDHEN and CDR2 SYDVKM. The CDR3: CASKRQGFDSYEQYF. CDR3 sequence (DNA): TGTGCCAGCAAAAGACAGGGCTTCGACTCCTACGAGCAGTACTTC.

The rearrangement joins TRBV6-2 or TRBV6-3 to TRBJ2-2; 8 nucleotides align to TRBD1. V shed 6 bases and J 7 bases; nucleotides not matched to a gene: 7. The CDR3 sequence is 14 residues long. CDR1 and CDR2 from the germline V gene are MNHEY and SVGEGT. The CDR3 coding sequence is TGTGCCAGCAGCCTGACAGGGGCGGACGGGGAGCTGTTTTTT. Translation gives CASSLTGADGELFF.

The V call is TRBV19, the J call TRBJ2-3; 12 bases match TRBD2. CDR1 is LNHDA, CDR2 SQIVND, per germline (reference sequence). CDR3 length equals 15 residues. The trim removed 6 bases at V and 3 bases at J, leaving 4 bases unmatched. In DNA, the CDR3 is TGTGCCAGTAGCGCTAGCGGGAGGGAGACAGATACGCAGTATTTT. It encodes CASSASGRETDTQYF.